Below are 2 T cell receptor beta chains sequenced from a single sample in a study of blood T cells in healthy people across ages. The second PCR ran about 6 to 12 cycles with a sample-barcoded 5' primer and J-beta primers. In TCRdb, the 5' RACE reads were re-called with MiXCR into one record per CDR3 protein. The sample carries just over 800,000 distinct CDR3 sequences, 55% to 65% recorded once. The sample comprised blood. The receptors originated from a man younger than 45 in good health.

The V call is TRBV6-1, the J call TRBJ1-2, with no clear D. CDR1 MNHNS and CDR2 SASEGT come from the germline V gene. CDR3 length equals 16 residues. V dropped 3 bases and J dropped 0 bases, with 14 bases sitting between them. The chain's CDR3 is CASSDRLGSANYGYTF. The CDR3 DNA is TGTGCCAGCAGTGACCGCCTTGGGTCAGCTAACTATGGCTACACCTTC.

The V gene is TRBV5-1, the J gene TRBJ1-3; maybe TRBD1 (5 bases). The germline V gene has CDR1 SGHRS and CDR2 YFSETQ. The CDR3 covers 16 residues. V lost 2 bases and J 0 bases, leaving 12 bases between the germline ends. The CDR3 sequence: CASSFAGMSSGNTIYF. The CDR3 DNA reads TGCGCCAGCAGCTTTGCAGGGATGAGCTCTGGAAACACCATATATTTT.